Below are 19 T cell receptor beta chains sequenced from a single sample in a study of lymphopenia after photon versus proton radiotherapy. TCRdb's copy holds only in-frame clones and misses some; the assay was immunoSEQ multiplex PCR. This sample has approximately 62,000 clones; approximately 84% occur once, and the top ten carry approximately 2%. The specimen comprised peripheral blood, sampled from a patient treated with proton-based radiotherapy. Receptors were obtained from a man in his fifties or sixties with pancreatic cancer.

The genes are TRBV6-1 and TRBJ2-7; the D is unclear. The CDR3 loop spans 11 amino acids. V gave up 1 base and J gave up 4 bases, with 2 bases separating them. Germline lookup yields CDR1 MNHNS and CDR2 SASEGT. The CDR3 DNA reads TGTGCCAGCAGTGAAGGTTACGAGCAGTACTTC. Its protein is CASSEGYEQYF.

The chain links TRBV4-2 to TRBJ2-1, with D possibly being TRBD2 (6 bases). CDR3 length: 12 residues. Germline assignment: CDR1 LGHNA and CDR2 YNFKEQ. Trimming took 4 bases from V and 15 from J, leaving 16 bases between them. The CDR3 DNA is TGTGCCAGCAGCCGCAATTGGGAGGATCTGTTCTTC. Protein sequence: CASSRNWEDLFF.

The rearrangement joins TRBV28 to TRBJ2-7, with 7 bases fitting TRBD2. The CDR3 covers 16 residues. The germline CDR1 and CDR2 sequences are MDHEN and SYDVKM. V shed 3 bases, J shed 4 bases, and the junction held 12 bases outside the gene matches. The CDR3 reads CASSLGLAGRSYEQYF. The DNA for the CDR3 is TGTGCCAGCAGTTTGGGCTTAGCGGGCCGTTCGTACGAGCAGTACTTC.

The chain uses TRBV11-3 and TRBJ2-2; D may be TRBD1 (6 bases). The germline V gene has CDR1 SGHNT and CDR2 YENEEA. The CDR3 totals 14 residues. V lost 9 bases and J 3 bases, leaving 14 bases between the germline ends. CDR3 nucleotides: TGTGCCAGTCAGGGGAATAGATACACCGGGGAGCTGTTTTTT. Translating it yields CASQGNRYTGELFF. The whole variable domain, filled in from reference TRBV11-3 and TRBJ2-2, reads EAGVVQSPRYKIIEKKQPVAFWCNPISGHNTLYWYLQNLGQGPELLIRYENEEAVDDSQLPKDRFSAERLKGVDSTLKIQPAELGDSAVYLCASQGNRYTGELFFGEGSRLTVL.

The rearrangement joins TRBV28 to TRBJ2-1; 12 bases line up with TRBD2. CDR3 size: 18 residues. CDR1 and CDR2 (germline): MDHEN, SYDVKM. Trimming at V came to 3 bases and at J to 6 bases, leaving 12 bases not matched to a gene. CDR3: CASSFLRLAGVTSNEQFF. CDR3 in DNA: TGTGCCAGCAGTTTCCTACGACTAGCGGGAGTGACTAGCAATGAGCAGTTCTTC.

This chain's CDR3 is CASSRTSGRNQETQYF. CDR3 in DNA: TGTGCCAGCAGCCGCACTAGCGGGAGAAACCAAGAGACCCAGTACTTC. V is TRBV5-4 and J is TRBJ2-5, with 11 bases matching TRBD2. Looked up from germline, CDR1 is SGHNT and CDR2 is YYREEE (reference sequence). Trimming at V came to 4 bases and at J to 0 bases, leaving 5 bases not matched to a gene. The CDR3 extends over 16 amino acids.

The chain recombines TRBV2 with TRBJ2-5, with TRBD2 matching over 8 bases. Germline assignment: CDR1 SNHLY and CDR2 FYNNEI. The CDR3 has 12 amino acids. The junction had 0 bases not matched to a gene; V was cut back by 5 bases and J by 4 bases. The DNA for the CDR3 is TGTGCCAGCAGTCTAGCGGGAGAGACCCAGTACTTC. Amino acids: CASSLAGETQYF.

This CDR3 is CASSVGSLGEQYF. CDR3 nucleotide sequence: TGTGCCAGCAGCGTAGGGTCACTGGGCGAGCAGTACTTC. The chain combines TRBV9 with TRBJ2-7; D unclear. This CDR3 region has 13 residues. V was shortened by 0 bases and J by 6 bases, with 10 bases between the two germline ends. Looked up from germline, CDR1 is SGDLS and CDR2 is YYNGEE.

Written as DNA, the CDR3 is TGTGCCAGCAGCTTAGTAGGTGGGTACGAGCAGTACTTC. Translation: CASSLVGGYEQYF. The chain couples TRBV11-3 to TRBJ2-7; no definite D call. The CDR3 covers 13 residues. Germline values: CDR1 SGHNT, CDR2 YENEEA. Deletions cut 1 base from V and 4 bases from J, with 8 bases between.

The gene calls are TRBV6-5 and TRBJ1-2; TRBD1 aligns across 7 bases. This CDR3 is built from 15 residues. Germline V CDR1 and CDR2: MNHEY, SVGAGI. V lost 3 bases, J lost 5 bases, and 9 bases stayed unmatched. CDR3 sequence reads: CASSYGRQGGYGYTF. The CDR3, as DNA: TGTGCCAGCAGTTATGGGAGACAGGGCGGGTATGGCTACACCTTC.

This chain joins TRBV30 and TRBJ1-3; D might be TRBD1 (5 bases). Germline-derived CDR1 and CDR2 are GTSNPN and SVGIG (reference sequence). This CDR3 has 16 residues. Trimming took off 0 bases at V and 0 bases at J, with 12 bases between the two ends. This chain's CDR3 is CAWSVVLGLSGNTIYF. The CDR3 DNA sequence: TGTGCCTGGAGTGTAGTGCTGGGGCTCTCTGGAAACACCATATATTTT.

This chain links TRBV11-2 with TRBJ1-2; 10 nucleotides agree with TRBD1. Germline V gene data show CDR1 as SGHAT and CDR2 as FQNNGV. This CDR3 comprises 14 residues. Unmatched junction bases numbered 3, after V lost 0 bases and J lost 8 bases. The CDR3 loop reads CASSLERQGAGYTF. The DNA of the CDR3 is TGTGCCAGCAGCTTAGAACGACAGGGGGCCGGCTACACCTTC.

The genes are TRBV5-1 and TRBJ1-1; 7 bases align to TRBD1. With 4 bases clipped from V and 1 base from J, the junction kept 7 bases outside the gene matches. CDR1 SGHRS and CDR2 YFSETQ come from the germline V gene. The CDR3 is 15 amino acids. The CDR3 protein is CASSIRGQENTEAFF. For the CDR3, the DNA is TGCGCCAGCAGCATAAGGGGGCAGGAGAACACTGAAGCTTTCTTT.

The chain employs TRBV23-1 and TRBJ2-7, with TRBD2 matching 8 bases. TRBV23-1 is noted as an ORF with a role that remains uncertain. There are 15 residues in the CDR3. The V segment lost 6 bases and the J segment 1 base; nucleotides outside the gene matches: 8. The CDR3 nucleotides are TGCGCCAGCAGAGTTTTGACTAGCGAGTCCTACGAGCAGTACTTC. As protein: CASRVLTSESYEQYF.

The V gene is TRBV28, the J gene TRBJ1-1; no firm D call. Germline V gene lookup returns CDR1 MDHEN and CDR2 SYDVKM. The ends were cut back, 3 bases at V and 8 bases at J, with 13 bases in the middle. The CDR3 is 13 amino acids. The CDR3 DNA sequence: TGTGCCAGCAGTTTCCCCCCAGGTGGGGAAGCTTTCTTT. Amino acids: CASSFPPGGEAFF. Looking up the rest from reference TRBV28 and TRBJ1-1 gives the full variable domain: DVKVTQSSRYLVKRTGEKVFLECVQDMDHENMFWYRQDPGLGLRLIYFSYDVKMKEKGDIPEGYSVSREKKERFSLILESASTNQTSMYLCASSFPPGGEAFFGQGTRLTVV.

The V and J genes are TRBV19 and TRBJ1-6, with a tentative D call TRBD1 (5 bases). Germline assignment: CDR1 LNHDA and CDR2 SQIVND (reference sequence). V lost 6 bases and J 4 bases, leaving 13 bases between the germline ends. The CDR3 is made up of 15 amino acids. CDR3 coding DNA: TGTGCCAGTAGCCCAGCCGGGACTTATAATTCACCCCTCCACTTT. Its translation: CASSPAGTYNSPLHF.

The chain links TRBV19 to TRBJ1-5; 7 nucleotides agree with TRBD1. V lost 4 bases to trimming and J lost 7 bases; unmatched junction nucleotides: 4. The CDR3 length is 13 residues. Per the germline V gene, CDR1 is LNHDA and CDR2 is SQIVND (reference sequence). CDR3 protein: CASSTTGEQPQHF. The CDR3 DNA follows: TGTGCCAGTAGTACCACAGGGGAACAGCCCCAGCATTTT.

The chain couples TRBV7-8 to TRBJ2-1, with TRBD2 identical over 13 bases. V shed 4 bases, J shed 7 bases, and the junction held 7 bases outside the gene matches. From germline, CDR1 is SGHVS and CDR2 FQNEAQ. The CDR3 loop spans 16 amino acids. The CDR3: CASSYLTSGRKNEQFF. The CDR3 DNA follows: TGTGCCAGCAGCTACTTGACTAGCGGGAGGAAGAATGAGCAGTTCTTC.

The J gene is TRBJ2-7, the V gene TRBV14; 11 bases are a match to TRBD2. Germline V CDR1 and CDR2: SGHDN, FVKESK. This CDR3 is built from 15 residues. V shed 4 bases, J shed 3 bases, and the junction held 5 bases outside the gene matches. CDR3 region: CASSLRLAGSYEQYF. The CDR3 coding sequence is TGTGCCAGCAGCCTAAGACTAGCGGGAAGCTACGAGCAGTACTTC.